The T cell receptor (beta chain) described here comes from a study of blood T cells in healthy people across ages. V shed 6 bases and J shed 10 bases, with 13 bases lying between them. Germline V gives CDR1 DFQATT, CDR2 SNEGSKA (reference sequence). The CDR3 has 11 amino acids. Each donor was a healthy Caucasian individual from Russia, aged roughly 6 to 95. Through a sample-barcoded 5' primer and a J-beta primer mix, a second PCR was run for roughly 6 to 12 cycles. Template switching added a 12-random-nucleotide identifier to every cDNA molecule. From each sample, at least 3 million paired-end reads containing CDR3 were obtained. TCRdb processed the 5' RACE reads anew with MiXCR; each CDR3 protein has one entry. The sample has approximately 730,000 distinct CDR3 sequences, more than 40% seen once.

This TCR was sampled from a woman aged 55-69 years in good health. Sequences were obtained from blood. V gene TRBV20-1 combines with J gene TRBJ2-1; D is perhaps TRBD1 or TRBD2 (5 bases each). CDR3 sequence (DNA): TGCAGTGCCCCCAGAGGGGACGAGCAGTTCTTC. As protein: CSAPRGDEQFF.